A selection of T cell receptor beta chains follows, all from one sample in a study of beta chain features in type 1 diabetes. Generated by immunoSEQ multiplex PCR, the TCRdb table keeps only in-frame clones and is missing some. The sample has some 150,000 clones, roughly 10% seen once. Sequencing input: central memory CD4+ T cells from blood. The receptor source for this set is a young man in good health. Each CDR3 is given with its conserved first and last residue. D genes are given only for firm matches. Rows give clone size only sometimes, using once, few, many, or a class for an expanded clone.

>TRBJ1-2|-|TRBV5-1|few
TGCGCCAGCAGCCCGCGCGTTGGGCAGGGATATGGCTACACCTTC
CASSPRVGQGYGYTF
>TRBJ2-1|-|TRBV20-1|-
TGCAGTGCTAGAGACTACAATGAGCAGTTCTTC
CSARDYNEQFF
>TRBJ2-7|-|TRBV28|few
TGTGCCAGCAGCCCTGCCGGGACCGAAGCCTACGAGCAGTACTTC
CASSPAGTEAYEQYF
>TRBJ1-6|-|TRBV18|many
TGTGCCAGCAGGCCCAAGGGGTCGGATTCACCCCTCCACTTT
CASRPKGSDSPLHF
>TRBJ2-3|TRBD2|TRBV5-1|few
TGCGCCAGCAGTCCCGGACTAGCGGGACGAGATACGCAGTATTTT
CASSPGLAGRDTQYF
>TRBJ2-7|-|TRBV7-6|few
TGTGCCAGCAGCTTACGGTCTAGTCAGCACGAGCAGTACTTC
CASSLRSSQHEQYF
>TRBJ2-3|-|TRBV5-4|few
TGTGCCAGCAGCTCGGGCGGGACAGCCAGCACAGATACGCAGTATTTT
CASSSGGTASTDTQYF
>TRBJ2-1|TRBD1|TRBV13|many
TGTGCCAGCAGCTTGGACAGGGGAAGGGCTAGCGGCCATTCCTACAATGAGCAGTTCTTC
CASSLDRGRASGHSYNEQFF
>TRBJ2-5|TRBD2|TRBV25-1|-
TGTGCCAGCACCCACGGGGGGAAAGAGACCCAGTACTTC
CASTHGGKETQYF
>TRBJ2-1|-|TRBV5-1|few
TGCGCCAGCAACTTGAAGGGCAATGAGCAGTTCTTC
CASNLKGNEQFF
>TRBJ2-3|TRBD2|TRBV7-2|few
TGTGCCAGCAGCCCCAGCGGGGCGGCGGCAGATACGCAGTATTTT
CASSPSGAAADTQYF
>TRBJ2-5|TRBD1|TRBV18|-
TGTGCCAGCTCACCCTGGGACAGGGGACTAGAGACCCAGTACTTC
CASSPWDRGLETQYF
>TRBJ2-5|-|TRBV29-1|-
TGCAGCGTTGAAGGCAGGTTGAAACAAGAGACCCAGTACTTC
CSVEGRLKQETQYF
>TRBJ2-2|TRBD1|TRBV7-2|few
TGTGCCAGCGTGGACAGGGGCCCTAACACCGGGGAGCTGTTTTTT
CASVDRGPNTGELFF
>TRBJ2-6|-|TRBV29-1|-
TGCAGCGTCGACCAGAGCTCTGGGGCCAACGTCCTGACTTTC
CSVDQSSGANVLTF
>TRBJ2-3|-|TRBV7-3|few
TGTGCCAGCAGCCTAGCTAGGACAGATACGCAGTATTTT
CASSLARTDTQYF
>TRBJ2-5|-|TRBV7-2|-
TGTGCCAGCAGCTCAGGGGAGATGGAGACCCAGTACTTC
CASSSGEMETQYF
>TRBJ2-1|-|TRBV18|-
TGTGCCAGCTCACCATTAGACTTCTACAATGAGCAGTTCTTC
CASSPLDFYNEQFF
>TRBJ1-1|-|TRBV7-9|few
TGTGCCAGCAGCTTACAAATAGCCACTGAAGCTTTCTTT
CASSLQIATEAFF
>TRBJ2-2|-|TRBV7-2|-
TGTGCCAGCAGCCAAACCGCGGGGAAGAGGAGAACCGGGGAGCTGTTTTTT
CASSQTAGKRRTGELFF
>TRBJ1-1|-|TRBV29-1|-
TGCAGCGTTGCCCCCCCGAACACTGAAGCTTTCTTT
CSVAPPNTEAFF
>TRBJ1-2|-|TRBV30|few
TGTGCCTGGAGTGTCGACAGAAGGAGGGGCTACACCTTC
CAWSVDRRRGYTF
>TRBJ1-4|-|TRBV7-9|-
TGTGCCAGCAGCTTAGCCTTAGGACAGTACGTAAGACTGTTTTTT
CASSLALGQYVRLFF
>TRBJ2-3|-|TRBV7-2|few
TGTGCCAGCAGCTTAATGGGAGTAGGGAGTTGGGACACAGATACGCAGTATTTT
CASSLMGVGSWDTDTQYF
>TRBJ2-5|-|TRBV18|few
TGTGCCAGCTCTCCCCAAGAGACCCAGTACTTC
CASSPQETQYF
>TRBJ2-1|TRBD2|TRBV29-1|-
TGCAGCGTTGAATACCGACTAGCGGGAGGTACAAATGAGCAGTTCTTC
CSVEYRLAGGTNEQFF
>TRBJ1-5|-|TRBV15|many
TGTGCCACCAGCTGGGGCAGGGTTCAGCCCCAGCATTTT
CATSWGRVQPQHF
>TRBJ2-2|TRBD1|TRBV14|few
TGTGCCAGCAGCCAATGGACAGGGGTAAACACCGGGGAGCTGTTTTTT
CASSQWTGVNTGELFF
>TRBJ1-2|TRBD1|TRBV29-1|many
TGCAGCGTTGAAGATCGAATCGGACAGGGATATGGCTACACCTTC
CSVEDRIGQGYGYTF
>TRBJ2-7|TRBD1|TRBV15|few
TGTGCCACCAGCAGAGGTGGGACAGGGGCGCAGGAGCAGTACTTC
CATSRGGTGAQEQYF
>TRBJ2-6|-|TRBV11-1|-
TGTGCCAGCAGCGCCCAGGGGACTGGGGCCAACGTCCTGACTTTC
CASSAQGTGANVLTF
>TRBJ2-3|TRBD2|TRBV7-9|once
TGTGCCAGCAGCTTAACTAGCGGGAGAGCAGATACGCAGTATTTT
CASSLTSGRADTQYF
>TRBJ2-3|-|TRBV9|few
TGTGCCAGCACCATAGGGGCAGGGAACACAGATACGCAGTATTTT
CASTIGAGNTDTQYF
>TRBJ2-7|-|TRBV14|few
TGTGCCAGCAGCAGAGCTCCAAGGGAGCAGTACTTC
CASSRAPREQYF
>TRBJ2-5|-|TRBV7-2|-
TGTGCCAGCATCGATTGGGCAAGAGGTCGTGAGACCCAGTACTTC
CASIDWARGRETQYF
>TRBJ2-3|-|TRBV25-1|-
TGTGCCAGCAGCAAACCGGGATGGGCAGATACGCAGTATTTT
CASSKPGWADTQYF
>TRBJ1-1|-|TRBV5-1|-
TGCGCCAGCAGCTTGGTACCAGCTATGAACACTGAAGCTTTCTTT
CASSLVPAMNTEAFF
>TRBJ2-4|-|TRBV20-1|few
TGCAGTGCTAGAAGGGAAAACATTCAGTACTTC
CSARRENIQYF
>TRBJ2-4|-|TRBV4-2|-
TGTGCCAGCAGCCTATCGGGGACCCGTGGAGAAAACATTCAGTACTTC
CASSLSGTRGENIQYF
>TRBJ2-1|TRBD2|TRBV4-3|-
TGCGCCAGCAGCCAAGATGGAACTAGCGGCTCCTACAATGAGCAGTTCTTC
CASSQDGTSGSYNEQFF
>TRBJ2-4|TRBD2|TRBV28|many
TGTGCCAGCAGCCTAGCGGGAGCCAAAAACATTCAGTACTTC
CASSLAGAKNIQYF
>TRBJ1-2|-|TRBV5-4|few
TGTGCCAGCAGCCTCCGAGCTAACTATGGCTACACCTTC
CASSLRANYGYTF
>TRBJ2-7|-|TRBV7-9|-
TGTGCCAGCAGTTTACAGGGTAGCTCCTACGAGCAGTACTTC
CASSLQGSSYEQYF
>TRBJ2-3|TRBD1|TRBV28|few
TGTGCCAGCAGGCCTCCCGGGACAGGGGGCCGCACAGATACGCAGTATTTT
CASRPPGTGGRTDTQYF
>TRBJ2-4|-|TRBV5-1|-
TGCGCCAGCAGTCCGCTTGGGAACATTCAGTACTTC
CASSPLGNIQYF
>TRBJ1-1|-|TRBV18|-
TGTGCCAGCTCACCTACTTCAAGGAGGTCGGGAACTGAAGCTTTCTTT
CASSPTSRRSGTEAFF
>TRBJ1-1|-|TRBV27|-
TGTGCCAGACAGGGAAGGGTGAACACTGAAGCTTTCTTT
CARQGRVNTEAFF
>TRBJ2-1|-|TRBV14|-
TGTGCCAGCAGCCCCCGGGCTGGAGCCGGGGCTGAGCAGTTCTTC
CASSPRAGAGAEQFF
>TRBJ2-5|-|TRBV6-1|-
TGTGCCAGCAGTTCGAATCTAGCAGGTCAAGAGACCCAGTACTTC
CASSSNLAGQETQYF
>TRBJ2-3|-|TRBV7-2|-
TGTGCCAGCAGCTTAGGACCAACAGATACGCAGTATTTT
CASSLGPTDTQYF
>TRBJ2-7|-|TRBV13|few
TGTGCCAGCAGCTTAGGCTGGCCAGGGGTATCCTACGAGCAGTACTTC
CASSLGWPGVSYEQYF